This T cell receptor beta chain was captured by sequencing in a study of blood T cell repertoires in COVID-19. Study in general: Acute and convalescent COVID-19 specimens originated in the United States, Italy and Spain.

TCRdb keeps only in-frame clones here, not all; method: immunoSEQ multiplex PCR. Of about 73,000 clones in the sample, roughly 88% were seen once. V lost 0 bases and J 8 bases, leaving 14 bases between the germline ends. CDR3 size: 15 residues. Germline V lookup: CDR1 MRHNA, CDR2 SNTAGT. This receptor was obtained from a man older than 75 with active or convalescent COVID-19. Sequenced: peripheral blood. This chain connects TRBV6-4 to TRBJ2-1; TRBD2 is a possible D gene (7 bases). CDR3 region: CASSDSIRGADEQFF. CDR3 coding DNA: TGTGCCAGCAGTGACTCGATCCGGGGGGCTGATGAGCAGTTCTTC.